This T cell receptor (beta chain) was sequenced in a study of shared clonotypes between healthy human individuals. Study conclusions and caveats: The genetic and exposure-history diversity represented was limited by few donors.

Note on this clone: Its antigen is not known.

TCRdb keeps only in-frame clones here, not all; method: immunoSEQ multiplex PCR. The table lists 2,500,000 or so clones, more than 90% of them singletons, with about 0.13% in the top ten. The origin of this receptor is a man aged 18 to 29 in good health. Sequencing was performed on naive CD4+ T cells sorted from blood. As to subset: CD45RA+ positively selected.

The CDR3 region is CAWSPLDRITGELFF. DNA for the CDR3: TGTGCCTGGAGTCCCCTCGACAGGATCACCGGGGAGCTGTTTTTT. This chain joins TRBV30 and TRBJ2-2, with a possible D match to TRBD1 (6 bases). Germline V gene data show CDR1 as GTSNPN and CDR2 as SVGIG (reference sequence). This CDR3 is 15 amino acids long. Trimming took off 2 bases at V and 4 bases at J, with 14 bases between the two ends.